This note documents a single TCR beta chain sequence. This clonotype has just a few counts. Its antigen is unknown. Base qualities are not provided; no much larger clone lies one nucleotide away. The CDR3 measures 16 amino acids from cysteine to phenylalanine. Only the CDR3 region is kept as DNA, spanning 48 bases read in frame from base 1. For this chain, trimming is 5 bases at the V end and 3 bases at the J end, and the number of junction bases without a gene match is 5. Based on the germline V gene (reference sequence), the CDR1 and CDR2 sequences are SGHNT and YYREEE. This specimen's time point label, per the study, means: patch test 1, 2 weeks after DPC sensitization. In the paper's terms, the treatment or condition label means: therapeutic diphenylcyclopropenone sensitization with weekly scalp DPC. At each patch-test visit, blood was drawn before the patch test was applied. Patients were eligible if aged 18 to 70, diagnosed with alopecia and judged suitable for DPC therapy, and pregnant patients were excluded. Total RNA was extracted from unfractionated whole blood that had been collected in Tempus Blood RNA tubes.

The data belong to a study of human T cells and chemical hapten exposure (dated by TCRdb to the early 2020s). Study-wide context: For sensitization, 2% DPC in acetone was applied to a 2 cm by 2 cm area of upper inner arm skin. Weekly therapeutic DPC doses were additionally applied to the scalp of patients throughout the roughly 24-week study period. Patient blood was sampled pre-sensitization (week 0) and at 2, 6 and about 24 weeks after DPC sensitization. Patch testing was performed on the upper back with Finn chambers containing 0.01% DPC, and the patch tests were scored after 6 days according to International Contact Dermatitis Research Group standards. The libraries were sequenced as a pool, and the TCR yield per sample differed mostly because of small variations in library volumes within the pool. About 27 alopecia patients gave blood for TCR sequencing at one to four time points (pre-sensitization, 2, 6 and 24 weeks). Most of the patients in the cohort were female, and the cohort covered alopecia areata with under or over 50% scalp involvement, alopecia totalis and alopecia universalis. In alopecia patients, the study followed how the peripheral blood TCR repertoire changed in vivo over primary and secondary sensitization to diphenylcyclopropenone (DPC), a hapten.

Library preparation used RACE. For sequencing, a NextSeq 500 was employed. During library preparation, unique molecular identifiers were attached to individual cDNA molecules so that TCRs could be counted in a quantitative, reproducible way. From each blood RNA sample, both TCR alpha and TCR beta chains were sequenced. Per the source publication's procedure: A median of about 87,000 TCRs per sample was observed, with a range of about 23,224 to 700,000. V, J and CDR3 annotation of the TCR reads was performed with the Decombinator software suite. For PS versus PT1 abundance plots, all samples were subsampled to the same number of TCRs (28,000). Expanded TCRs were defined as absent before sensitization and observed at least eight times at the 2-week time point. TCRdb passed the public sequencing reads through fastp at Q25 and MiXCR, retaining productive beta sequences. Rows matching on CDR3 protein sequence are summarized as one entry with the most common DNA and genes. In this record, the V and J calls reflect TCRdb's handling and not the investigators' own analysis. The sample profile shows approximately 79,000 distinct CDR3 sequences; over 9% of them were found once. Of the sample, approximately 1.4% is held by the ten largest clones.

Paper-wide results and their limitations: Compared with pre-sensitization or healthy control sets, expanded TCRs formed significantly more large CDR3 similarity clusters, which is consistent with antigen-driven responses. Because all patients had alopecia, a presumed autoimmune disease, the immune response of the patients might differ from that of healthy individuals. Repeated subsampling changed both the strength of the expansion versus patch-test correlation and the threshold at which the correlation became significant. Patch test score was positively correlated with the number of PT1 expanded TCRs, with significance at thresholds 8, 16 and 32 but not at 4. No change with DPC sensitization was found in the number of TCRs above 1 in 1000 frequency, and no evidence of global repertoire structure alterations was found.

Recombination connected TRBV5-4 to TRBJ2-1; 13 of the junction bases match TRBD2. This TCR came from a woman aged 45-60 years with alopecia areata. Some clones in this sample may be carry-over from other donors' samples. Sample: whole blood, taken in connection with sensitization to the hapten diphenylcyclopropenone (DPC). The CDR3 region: CASRLGLAGDYNEQFF. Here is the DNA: TGTGCCAGCAGATTAGGACTAGCGGGGGACTACAATGAGCAGTTCTTC.